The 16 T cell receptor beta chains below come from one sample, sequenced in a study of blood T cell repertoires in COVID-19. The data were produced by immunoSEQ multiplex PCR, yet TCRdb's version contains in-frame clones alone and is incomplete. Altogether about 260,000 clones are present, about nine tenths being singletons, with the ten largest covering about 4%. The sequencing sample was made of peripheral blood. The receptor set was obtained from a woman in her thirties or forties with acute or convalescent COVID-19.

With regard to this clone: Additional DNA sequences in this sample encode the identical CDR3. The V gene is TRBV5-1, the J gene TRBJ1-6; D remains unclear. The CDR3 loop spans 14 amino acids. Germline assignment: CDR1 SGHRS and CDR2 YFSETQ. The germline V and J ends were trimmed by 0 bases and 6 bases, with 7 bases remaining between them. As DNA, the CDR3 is TGCGCCAGCAGCTTGGCTGGGCTTAATTCACCCCTCCACTTT. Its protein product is CASSLAGLNSPLHF.

CDR3 protein: CASSWGRVTGELFF. The CDR3 DNA follows: TGTGCCAGCAGCTGGGGGCGGGTCACCGGGGAGCTGTTTTTT. The chain recombines TRBV6-2 or TRBV6-3 with TRBJ2-2; D perhaps matches TRBD1 (6 bases). The CDR3 runs to 14 residues. With 6 bases removed from V and 4 bases from J, the gap between germline ends came to 12 bases. CDR1 MNHEY and CDR2 SVGEGT come from the germline V gene.

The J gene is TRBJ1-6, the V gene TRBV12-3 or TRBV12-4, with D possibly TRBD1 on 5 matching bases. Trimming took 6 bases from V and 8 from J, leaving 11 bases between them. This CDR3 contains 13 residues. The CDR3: CASSQGGHSPLHF. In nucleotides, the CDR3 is TGTGCCAGCAGCCAGGGAGGGCATTCACCCCTCCACTTT.

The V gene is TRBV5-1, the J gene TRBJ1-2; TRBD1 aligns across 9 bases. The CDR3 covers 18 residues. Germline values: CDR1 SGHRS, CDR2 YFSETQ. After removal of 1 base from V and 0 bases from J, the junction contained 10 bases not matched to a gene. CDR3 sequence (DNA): TGCGCCAGCAGCTTGTACGTGACAGGGGGTCCGTCTAACTATGGCTACACCTTC. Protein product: CASSLYVTGGPSNYGYTF. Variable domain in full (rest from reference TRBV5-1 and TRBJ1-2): KAGVTQTPRYLIKTRGQQVTLSCSPISGHRSVSWYQQTPGQGLQFLFEYFSETQRNKGNFPGRFSGRQFSNSRSEMNVSTLELGDSALYLCASSLYVTGGPSNYGYTFGSGTRLTVV.

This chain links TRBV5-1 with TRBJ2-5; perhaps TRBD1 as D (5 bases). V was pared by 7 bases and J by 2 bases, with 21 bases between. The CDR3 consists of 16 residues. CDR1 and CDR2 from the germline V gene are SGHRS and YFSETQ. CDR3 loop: CASGLPTETEQETQYF. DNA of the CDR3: TGCGCCAGCGGCCTCCCGACAGAAACTGAACAAGAGACCCAGTACTTC. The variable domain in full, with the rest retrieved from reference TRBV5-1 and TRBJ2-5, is KAGVTQTPRYLIKTRGQQVTLSCSPISGHRSVSWYQQTPGQGLQFLFEYFSETQRNKGNFPGRFSGRQFSNSRSEMNVSTLELGDSALYLCASGLPTETEQETQYFGPGTRLLVL.

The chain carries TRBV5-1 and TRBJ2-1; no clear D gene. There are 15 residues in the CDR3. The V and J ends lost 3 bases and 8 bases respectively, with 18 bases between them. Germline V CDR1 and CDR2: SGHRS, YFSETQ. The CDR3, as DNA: TGCGCCAGCAGCTCTACTCCCATCATACCTGATGAGCAGTTCTTC. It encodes CASSSTPIIPDEQFF.

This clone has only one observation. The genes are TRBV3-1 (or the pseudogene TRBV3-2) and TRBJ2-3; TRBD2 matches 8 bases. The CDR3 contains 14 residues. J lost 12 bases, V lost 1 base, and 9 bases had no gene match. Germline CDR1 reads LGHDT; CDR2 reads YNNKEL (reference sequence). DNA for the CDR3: TGTGCCAGCAGCCAAGGCCGGGGGGGCATAGCACAGTATTTT. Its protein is CASSQGRGGIAQYF.

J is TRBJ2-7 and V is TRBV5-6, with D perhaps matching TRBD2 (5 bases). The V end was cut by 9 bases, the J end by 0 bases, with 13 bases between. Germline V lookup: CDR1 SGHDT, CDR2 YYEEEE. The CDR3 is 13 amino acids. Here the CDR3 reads CATRGAFSYEQYV. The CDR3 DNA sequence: TGTGCCACCCGGGGTGCTTTCTCCTACGAGCAGTACGTC.

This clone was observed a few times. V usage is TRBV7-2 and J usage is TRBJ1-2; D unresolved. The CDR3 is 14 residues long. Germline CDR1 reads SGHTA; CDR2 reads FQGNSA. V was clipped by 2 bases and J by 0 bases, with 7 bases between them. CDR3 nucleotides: TGTGCCAGCAGCTTAACGGTGACTAACTATGGCTACACCTTC. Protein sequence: CASSLTVTNYGYTF.

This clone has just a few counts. The chain's CDR3 is CASSEGYGQSYGYTF. Here the CDR3 DNA reads TGTGCCAGCAGTGAGGGCTATGGACAGAGCTATGGCTACACCTTC. The chain uses TRBV2 and TRBJ1-2; the D gene is possibly TRBD1 (6 bases). Germline CDR1 SNHLY, CDR2 FYNNEI. Trimming stripped 3 bases from V and 4 bases from J, with 15 bases between. The CDR3 is 15 residues long.

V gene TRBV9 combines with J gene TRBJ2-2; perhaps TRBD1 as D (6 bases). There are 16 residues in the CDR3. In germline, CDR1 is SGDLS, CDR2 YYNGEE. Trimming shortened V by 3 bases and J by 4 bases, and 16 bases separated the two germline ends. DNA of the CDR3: TGTGCCAGCAGCGCAGTACAGGGTTTAGGCACCGGGGAGCTGTTTTTT. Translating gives CASSAVQGLGTGELFF. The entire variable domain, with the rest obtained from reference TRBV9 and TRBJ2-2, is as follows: DSGVTQTPKHLITATGQRVTLRCSPRSGDLSVYWYQQSLDQGLQFLIQYYNGEERAKGNILERFSAQQFPDLHSELNLSSLELGDSALYFCASSAVQGLGTGELFFGEGSRLTVL.

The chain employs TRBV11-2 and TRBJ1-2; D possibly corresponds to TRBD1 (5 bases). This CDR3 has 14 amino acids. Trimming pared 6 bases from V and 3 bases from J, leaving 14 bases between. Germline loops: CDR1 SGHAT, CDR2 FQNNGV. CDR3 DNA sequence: TGTGCCAGCAGACCCCCGGGGGGGTACTATGGCTACACCTTC. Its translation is CASRPPGGYYGYTF.

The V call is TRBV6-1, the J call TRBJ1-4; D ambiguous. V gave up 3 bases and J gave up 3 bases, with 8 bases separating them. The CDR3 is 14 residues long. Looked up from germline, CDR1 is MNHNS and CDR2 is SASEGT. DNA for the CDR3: TGTGCCAGCAGTGATGAGGTCCCTAATGAAAAACTGTTTTTT. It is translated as CASSDEVPNEKLFF.

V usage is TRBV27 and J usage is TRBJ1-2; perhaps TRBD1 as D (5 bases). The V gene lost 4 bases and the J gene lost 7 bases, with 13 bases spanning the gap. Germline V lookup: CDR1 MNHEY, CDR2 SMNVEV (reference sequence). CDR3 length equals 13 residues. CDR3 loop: CASSSGQGGGYTF. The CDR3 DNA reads TGTGCCAGCAGTTCTGGGCAGGGCGGTGGCTACACCTTC.

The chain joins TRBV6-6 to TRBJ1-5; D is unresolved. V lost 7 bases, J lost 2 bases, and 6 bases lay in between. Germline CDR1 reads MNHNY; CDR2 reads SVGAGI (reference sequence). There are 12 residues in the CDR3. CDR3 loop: CASNGRNQPQHF. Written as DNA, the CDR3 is TGTGCCAGCAATGGGCGCAATCAGCCCCAGCATTTT.

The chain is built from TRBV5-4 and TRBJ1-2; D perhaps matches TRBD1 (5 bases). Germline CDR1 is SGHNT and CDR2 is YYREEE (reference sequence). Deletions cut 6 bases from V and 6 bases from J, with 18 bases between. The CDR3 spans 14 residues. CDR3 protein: CASNTKRGTDGYTF. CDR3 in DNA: TGTGCCAGCAATACAAAAAGGGGCACGGATGGCTACACCTTC. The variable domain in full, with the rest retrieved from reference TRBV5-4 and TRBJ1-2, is ETGVTQSPTHLIKTRGQQVTLRCSSQSGHNTVSWYQQALGQGPQFIFQYYREEENGRGNFPPRFSGLQFPNYSSELNVNALELDDSALYLCASNTKRGTDGYTFGSGTRLTVV.